This passage covers 2 T cell receptor beta chains from one sample sequenced in a study of blood T cell repertoires in COVID-19 (dated by TCRdb to the early 2020s). Libraries were constructed by the immunoSEQ multiplex PCR assay. Sourced from immuneACCESS, this table was stored by TCRdb with only in-frame sequences that have V and J called. A share of the clones is absent; for the studies checked, an unresolved V gene accounts for under half, and the remainder has no known explanation. The sample table shows tens of thousands of clones, and around 86% are seen once. Jointly, the top ten make up around 7.7% of the sample. Sequenced material: peripheral blood. The receptor source for this set is a human donor with active COVID-19. The donor label of this sample is uncertain.

The CDR3 loop reads CASSVGQGKPSPLHF. CDR3 DNA: TGTGCCAGCAGCGTGGGACAGGGGAAACCTTCACCCCTCCACTTT. This chain connects TRBV5-4 to TRBJ1-6, with 10 bases that match TRBD1. This CDR3 is 15 amino acids long. Germline trimming cut 4 bases from V and 9 bases from J; bases unmatched to any gene: 7. Germline V CDR1 and CDR2: SGHNT, YYREEE (reference sequence).

This sequence joins TRBV7-2 and TRBJ2-1; the match to TRBD2 covers 13 bases. The CDR3 runs to 16 residues. V was clipped by 1 base and J by 7 bases; unmatched bases: 4. Germline V CDR1 and CDR2: SGHTA, FQGNSA. CDR3 loop: CASSLDGTSGTNEQFF. The CDR3 coding sequence is TGTGCCAGCAGCTTAGATGGGACTAGCGGGACGAATGAGCAGTTCTTC.